The TCR beta chain under discussion was sequenced for a study of technical replicates of blood from a few donors. V shed 4 bases and J 4 bases; nucleotides not matched to a gene: 12. Germline lookup yields CDR1 GTSNPN and CDR2 SVGIG (reference sequence). This CDR3 is built from 16 residues. Clones were sequenced by immunoSEQ multiplex PCR, and TCRdb holds only the in-frame ones, with some missing. The sample carries 75,000 to 100,000 clones, approximately 94% recorded once. The chain employs TRBV30 and TRBJ2-7; 11 positions match TRBD2. What was sequenced was T cells isolated from PBMCs. This sequence originates from a human donor in good health. This chain's CDR3 is CAWTGTSGSRDYEQYF. The CDR3 nucleotides read TGTGCCTGGACCGGGACTAGCGGTTCCCGCGATTACGAGCAGTACTTC.